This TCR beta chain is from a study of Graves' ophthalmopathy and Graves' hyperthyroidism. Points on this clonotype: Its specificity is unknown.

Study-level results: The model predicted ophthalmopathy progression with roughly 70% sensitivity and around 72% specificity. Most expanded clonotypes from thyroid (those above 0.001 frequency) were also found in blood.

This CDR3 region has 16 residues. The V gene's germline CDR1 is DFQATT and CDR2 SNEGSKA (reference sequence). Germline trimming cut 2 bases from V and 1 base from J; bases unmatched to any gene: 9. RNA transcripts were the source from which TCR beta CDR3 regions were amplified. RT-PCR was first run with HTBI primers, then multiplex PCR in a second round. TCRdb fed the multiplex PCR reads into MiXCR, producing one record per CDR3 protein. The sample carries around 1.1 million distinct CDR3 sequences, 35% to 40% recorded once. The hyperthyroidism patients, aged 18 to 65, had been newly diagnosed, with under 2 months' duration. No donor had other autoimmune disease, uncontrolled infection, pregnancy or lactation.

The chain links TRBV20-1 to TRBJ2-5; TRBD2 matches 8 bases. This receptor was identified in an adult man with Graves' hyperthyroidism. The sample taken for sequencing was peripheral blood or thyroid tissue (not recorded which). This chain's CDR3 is CSARPAGRGAQETQYF. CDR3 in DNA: TGCAGTGCTAGACCCGCGGGGCGGGGGGCCCAAGAGACCCAGTACTTC.